The rows below give T cell receptor beta chains drawn from one sample of a study of blood T cell repertoires in COVID-19. Assay used: immunoSEQ multiplex PCR; TCRdb lists only in-frame clones, some missing. The profile shows 100,000 to 150,000 clones, roughly 84% of them singletons. The sequencing sample was made of peripheral blood. All receptors come from a man in his 60s with acute or convalescent COVID-19. The conserved cysteine and the conserved F or W are not part of the CDR3 here. Fields, in order: V gene, J gene, CDR3 protein.

>TRBV7-8|TRBJ1-1
ASSLGTGLTGTEAF
>TRBV7-3|TRBJ2-6
ASSPGQGAIGGANVLT
>TRBV6-2/TRBV6-3|TRBJ2-3
ASSKGLAGPDTQY
>TRBV10-3|TRBJ1-6
AISESVTGVQESPLH
>TRBV28|TRBJ1-4
ASSRDSGSSNEKLF
>TRBV21-1|TRBJ1-1
ASSKAAFLTGENTEAF
>TRBV14|TRBJ2-1
ASSQDYSPNNEQF
>TRBV13|TRBJ2-1
ASKIGTDFNEQF
>TRBV29-1|TRBJ2-6
SVEGTSGISGANVLT
>TRBV19|TRBJ2-6
ASKATDTGANVLT
>TRBV10-2|TRBJ2-1
ASSGASGRTYNEQF
>TRBV6-2/TRBV6-3|TRBJ2-2
ASSTAGGELF
>TRBV7-2|TRBJ1-2
ASSSVFGSNYGYT
>TRBV18|TRBJ2-1
ASSPLRGAGSYNEQF
>TRBV7-3|TRBJ1-1
ASSLNGGLAF
>TRBV21-1|TRBJ2-3
AGQSGITDTQY
>TRBV5-5|TRBJ2-1
ASSWTSGYYNEQF
>TRBV5-5|TRBJ1-1
ASSQRDRGPNTEAF
>TRBV29-1|TRBJ2-7
SVEPIEAGPPPYEQY
>TRBV21-1|TRBJ2-2
ASSNGTSGNTGELF
>TRBV5-1|TRBJ2-7
ASSLAVAGPYEQY
>TRBV4-3|TRBJ1-5
ASSQDRQGDQPQH
>TRBV27|TRBJ2-7
ASSPGTSGREQY
>TRBV11-1|TRBJ2-1
ASSLGGQRNEQF
>TRBV5-1|TRBJ2-3
ASSFEGQGLGTQY
>TRBV3-1/TRBV3-2|TRBJ1-6
ASSQDLGYRVYNSPLH
>TRBV6-6|TRBJ2-1
ASSYSGRGSEQF
>TRBV6-2/TRBV6-3|TRBJ2-1
ASSASLAGRGF
>TRBV5-6|TRBJ2-7
ASSLDTRGHEQY
>TRBV5-6|TRBJ2-7
ASSLGPLGVNEQY
>TRBV5-5|TRBJ1-2
ASSLDRGPYGYT
>TRBV15|TRBJ2-3
ATSSGTSTTYTQY
>TRBV3-1/TRBV3-2|TRBJ1-1
ASSPSGGDRVVPTEAF
>TRBV3-1/TRBV3-2|TRBJ2-7
ASRTSEQY
>TRBV9|TRBJ2-2
ASSAVSGSFGELF
>TRBV28|TRBJ2-7
ASRSPSGRDLYEQY
>TRBV7-3|TRBJ2-2
ASSSLGLAGGGTGELF
>TRBV13|TRBJ2-3
ASSQDGTAQDTQY
>TRBV19|TRBJ1-5
ASSIGGWGKDQPQH
>TRBV9|TRBJ2-1
ASSVTGANYNEQF
>TRBV28|TRBJ2-2
ASSSRRRTGELF
>TRBV7-3|TRBJ2-5
ASSLQAGGQETQY
>TRBV19|TRBJ2-1
ASSFRPGDEQF